Sequencing of this T cell receptor beta chain was carried out in a study of early T cells in non-severe SARS-CoV-2 infection (dated by TCRdb to 2020 to 2023). Regarding the complete study: Bulk RNA from unsorted whole blood was used for TCR sequencing, so alpha and beta chains could not be paired.

Points on this clonotype: Its antigen remains undetermined. Per-base quality was not reported, and no clone a single base away is much larger than it.

This was a case-control study nested in a cohort of healthcare workers in London, UK, who had nasopharyngeal swab PCR tests and blood samples taken every week. Healthcare workers were recruited during the week of the UK lockdown, between 23 and 31 March 2020, and followed weekly for up to about 15 weeks. Overall study results and their limits: Matching against VDJdb was skewed toward anti-spike CD8 responses, likely underestimated virus-specific expansions, and missed private and CD4 specificities.

V loses 3 bases, J loses 4 bases, and the germline ends lie 12 bases apart. From the cysteine up to the phenylalanine, the CDR3 has a length of 14 residues. Only CDR3 DNA is held: 42 bases, read in frame from base 1. The library was produced with 5' RACE. Reads for this sample came from a NextSeq 500. The TCR library protocol attached unique molecular identifiers to individual cDNA molecules to correct for sequencing error and PCR bias. Sequencing covered both TCR alpha and beta chains, and within each sample the abundances of alpha and beta sequences were tightly co-correlated. On the authors' methods: V gene, J gene and CDR3 annotation of TCR sequences was performed with Decombinator V4. TCRs were defined as expanded if a significant change between any two time points was detected under a Poisson model with p below 0.0001. TCR abundances were normalised to the total number of TCRs sequenced per sample and were expressed as counts per million. TRAV1-2 paired with TRAJ12, TRAJ20 or TRAJ33 defined MAIT TCRs, while TRAV10 paired with TRAJ18 defined iNKT TCRs. VDJdb, accessed on 1 November 2021, was searched for TCRs annotated for CMV, EBV and SARS-CoV-2, and TCRs annotated for more than one antigen were excluded. The public sequencing data were trimmed at Q25 with fastp and processed into clonotypes with MiXCR by TCRdb, which kept only in-frame beta chains. A single entry per CDR3 protein holds the most common genes and DNA from its merged rows. These V and J calls originate from TCRdb's pipeline instead of the authors' own analysis. The sample contains approximately 71,000 distinct CDR3 sequences, 12% to 15% of them found a single time. The ten largest clones take up about 14% of the sample.

The rearrangement joined TRBV12-3 or TRBV12-4 to TRBJ1-1, with the D gene not clear enough to name. The material sequenced was whole blood. This clonotype was sampled from an adult who was a healthcare worker with PCR-confirmed SARS-CoV-2 infection or an uninfected control (not recorded which). This receptor carries the CDR3 CASSFLSDVTEAFF. In nucleotide form, the sequence is TGTGCCAGCAGTTTCCTGTCGGACGTCACTGAAGCTTTCTTT.